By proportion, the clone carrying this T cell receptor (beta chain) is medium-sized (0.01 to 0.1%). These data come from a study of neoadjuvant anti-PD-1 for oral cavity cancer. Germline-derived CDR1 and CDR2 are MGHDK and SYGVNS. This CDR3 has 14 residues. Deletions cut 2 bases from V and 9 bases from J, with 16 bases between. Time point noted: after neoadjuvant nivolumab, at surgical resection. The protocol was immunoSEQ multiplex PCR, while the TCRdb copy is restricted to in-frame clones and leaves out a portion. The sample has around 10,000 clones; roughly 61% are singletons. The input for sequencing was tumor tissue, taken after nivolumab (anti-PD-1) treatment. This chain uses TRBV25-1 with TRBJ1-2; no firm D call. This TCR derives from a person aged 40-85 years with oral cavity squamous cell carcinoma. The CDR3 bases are TGTGCCAGCAGTGAAAGGGTGGACCTGACGAGCTACACCTTC. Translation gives CASSERVDLTSYTF.